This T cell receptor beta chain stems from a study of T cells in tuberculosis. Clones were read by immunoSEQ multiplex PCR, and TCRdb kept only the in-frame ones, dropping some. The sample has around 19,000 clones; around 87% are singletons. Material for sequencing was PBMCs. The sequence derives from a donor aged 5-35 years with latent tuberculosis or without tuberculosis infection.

The CDR3 loop reads CASSLEEVRTDTQYF. As DNA, the CDR3 is TGTGCCAGCAGCTTAGAAGAGGTACGGACAGATACGCAGTATTTT. The genes are TRBV7-8 and TRBJ2-3, with D unresolved. The length of the CDR3 is 15 residues. V was clipped by 1 base and J by 3 bases, with 11 bases between them. The germline gives CDR1 SGHVS, CDR2 FQNEAQ.